The entry below describes one T cell receptor (beta chain). The CDR3 is 16 residues long. Germline V gene lookup returns CDR1 SGHTA and CDR2 FQGNSA. The trim removed 1 base at V and 10 bases at J, leaving 8 bases unmatched. This sample stems from a study of blood T cell repertoires in COVID-19. Data came from immunoSEQ multiplex PCR; TCRdb stores just in-frame clones and leaves some out. The table has 100,000 to 150,000 clones, roughly 80% seen once. This receptor was identified in a woman in her fifties or sixties with acute or convalescent COVID-19. V and J are TRBV7-2 and TRBJ1-6, with TRBD1 identical over 9 bases. The sequenced material came from peripheral blood. CDR3 sequence reads: CASSLEPGQGQSPLHF. Written as DNA, the CDR3 is TGTGCCAGCAGCTTAGAACCGGGACAGGGACAATCACCCCTCCACTTT.